This T cell receptor (beta chain) was sequenced for a study of blood T cell repertoires in COVID-19. In the original processing: Reference gene primer amplification yielded estimated nucleated cell counts. Repertoires were generated with immunoSEQ multiplex PCR, while TCRdb's copy carries only in-frame clones and drops some. V, J and clone size were drawn from that table, and D and trimming were deduced from the DNA. The sample records around 180,000 clones, approximately 83% being singletons. This CDR3 is 14 amino acids long. Germline assignment: CDR1 SNHLY and CDR2 FYNNEI. V lost 11 bases and J 8 bases, leaving 19 bases between the germline ends.

The chain has TRBV2 and TRBJ1-6; no clear D. The sequencing input was peripheral blood. The TCR was taken from a man aged 55 to 70 with acute or convalescent COVID-19. The CDR3 sequence is CAYTRTGEDSPLHF. CDR3 nucleotide sequence: TGTGCCTATACCCGCACCGGCGAGGATTCACCCCTCCACTTT.